The following is a T cell receptor beta chain sequence with its context. Its antigen remains unknown. This CDR3 has 11 residues. Germline CDR1 is SQVTM and CDR2 is ANQGSEA. These data are taken from a study of human CD8 memory T cell subsets. Study-wide points: Sequencing in this study was performed exclusively on T cell receptor beta chains. Stem-like memory and precursor exhausted T cell repertoires barely overlapped.

Making the TCR beta libraries relied on UMI-labeled 5' RACE. One entry per CDR3 protein, without DNA, is what TCRdb gives after re-calling the 5' RACE reads. Across fewer than 20,000 distinct CDR3 sequences, the top ten clones capture less than 5.5% of the sample. Magnetic separation of the negative type served to enrich total CD8+ T cells. Sequencing used CD8+ T cells from PBMCs. The chain combines TRBV29-1 with TRBJ2-7. The receptor comes from a human donor in good health. The CDR3 reads CSAGSGSGQYF.